The 14 T cell receptor beta chains reported below all come from one sample, sequenced in a study of blood T cell repertoires in COVID-19. Assay used: immunoSEQ multiplex PCR; TCRdb lists only in-frame clones, some missing. This sample carries 150,000 to 200,000 clones, roughly 82% of them seen once, and the ten largest clones take roughly 5%. Sequencing used PBMCs or T cells enriched from blood (not recorded which). These receptors originate from a woman aged 55-70 years with acute COVID-19.

The rearrangement links TRBV15 to TRBJ2-7; 9 positions agree with TRBD2. The germline gives CDR1 LNHNV, CDR2 YYDKDF (reference sequence). Unmatched junction bases numbered 8, after V lost 4 bases and J lost 4 bases. This CDR3 has 15 amino acids. The chain's CDR3 is CATSKSSGSAYEQYF. CDR3 DNA: TGTGCCACCAGCAAAAGTAGCGGGAGTGCTTACGAGCAGTACTTC.

The chain uses TRBV18 and TRBJ1-5; D is perhaps TRBD1 (5 bases). Trimming removed 4 bases from V and 2 bases from J, with 15 bases in between. Germline V gives CDR1 KGHSH, CDR2 LQKENI. CDR3 size: 16 residues. CDR3 region: CASSLPGQGGNQPQHF. CDR3 bases: TGTGCCAGCTCACTACCCGGCCAGGGTGGCAATCAGCCCCAGCATTTT.

In its sample, this clone was seen once. This sequence joins TRBV7-9 and TRBJ2-1; 8 bases align to TRBD1. The CDR3 is 15 amino acids. V shed 2 bases and J 7 bases; nucleotides not matched to a gene: 7. CDR1 is SEHNR and CDR2 is FQNEAQ in the germline V gene (reference sequence). For the CDR3, the DNA is TGTGCCAGCAGCTTAAACAGGGGGGCTAGAAATGAGCAGTTCTTC. It encodes CASSLNRGARNEQFF.

The CDR3 loop is CATSDFAGDYGYTF. The CDR3, as DNA: TGTGCCACCAGTGATTTCGCAGGGGACTATGGCTACACCTTC. The chain recombines TRBV24-1 with TRBJ1-2; a possible D gene is TRBD1 (6 bases). Germline CDR1 reads KGHDR; CDR2 reads SFDVKD. The CDR3 length is 14 residues. Trimming removed 1 base at V and 3 bases at J, with 8 bases between.

This chain connects TRBV5-8 to TRBJ2-2, with 7 bases lining up with TRBD2. This CDR3 is built from 16 residues. Germline V gene lookup returns CDR1 SGHTS and CDR2 YDEGEE. V shed 2 bases, J shed 4 bases, and the junction held 8 bases outside the gene matches. Here the CDR3 reads CASSFGLAVGTGELFF. As DNA, the CDR3 is TGTGCCAGCAGCTTCGGGCTAGCGGTGGGCACCGGGGAGCTGTTTTTT.

The gene calls are TRBV2 and TRBJ1-1; D is perhaps TRBD1 (5 bases). The CDR3 covers 11 residues. The germline CDR1 and CDR2 sequences are SNHLY and FYNNEI. V dropped 4 bases and J dropped 8 bases, with 8 bases sitting between them. The CDR3 spells CASSAGREAFF. In DNA, the CDR3 is TGTGCCAGCAGTGCAGGGCGGGAAGCTTTCTTT.

V is TRBV5-1 and J is TRBJ2-3; 11 nucleotides line up with TRBD2. This CDR3 is 14 amino acids long. The J segment lost 2 bases and the V segment lost 9 bases, leaving 5 bases of the junction unmatched. From germline, CDR1 is SGHRS and CDR2 YFSETQ. CDR3 residues: CATRTSGLTDTQYF. In DNA, the CDR3 is TGCGCCACTCGGACTAGCGGGCTCACAGATACGCAGTATTTT.

For this clone: The junction shows a germline mismatch at one end, possibly a read error. CDR3 in DNA: TGTGCCAGCTCACCACCTGTGGGACTAGCGGGGCACCGCTGGGCTTTC. This codes for CASSPPVGLAGHRWAF. The chain combines TRBV18 with TRBJ2-7, with TRBD2 matching over 13 bases. Germline V gene lookup returns CDR1 KGHSH and CDR2 LQKENI. The CDR3 has 16 residues.

V and J are TRBV4-1 and TRBJ1-2; no definite D call. The germline gives CDR1 MGHRA, CDR2 YSYEKL. The CDR3 has 14 amino acids. V was pared by 4 bases and J by 2 bases, with 11 bases between. The CDR3 DNA follows: TGCGCCAGCAGCCGCCTTACAGACAACTATGGCTACACCTTC. This codes for CASSRLTDNYGYTF.

The J gene is TRBJ2-3, the V gene TRBV6-2 or TRBV6-3, with 8 bases identical to TRBD2. The CDR3 runs 18 residues. CDR1 MNHEY and CDR2 SVGEGT come from the germline V gene. J was trimmed by 2 bases and V by 0 bases; bases with no gene match: 10. CDR3 residues: CASSYSKGERENTDTQYF. The DNA of the CDR3 is TGTGCCAGCAGTTACTCGAAGGGGGAGCGGGAGAACACAGATACGCAGTATTTT.

This rearrangement joins TRBV11-2 to TRBJ1-1, with D perhaps TRBD1 (6 bases). CDR1 and CDR2 from the germline V gene are SGHAT and FQNNGV. V lost 3 bases to trimming and J lost 1 base, with 9 bases between them. There are 14 residues in the CDR3. CDR3 in DNA: TGTGCCAGCAGCTTCCAGGGGTGGAACACTGAAGCTTTCTTT. Translating it yields CASSFQGWNTEAFF.

The chain recombines TRBV4-1 with TRBJ1-1; no definite D call. V lost 1 base to trimming and J lost 2 bases, with 11 bases between them. In germline, CDR1 is MGHRA, CDR2 YSYEKL. The CDR3 has 15 residues. The CDR3 sequence: CASSQVGVGNTEAFF. In nucleotides, the CDR3 is TGCGCCAGCAGCCAAGTCGGGGTCGGTAACACTGAAGCTTTCTTT.

The rearrangement links TRBV5-6 to TRBJ2-2, with D possibly TRBD1 on 5 matching bases. In germline, CDR1 is SGHDT, CDR2 YYEEEE. This CDR3 contains 13 residues. V was cut by 3 bases and J by 6 bases, with 9 bases left in between. The CDR3 region has the DNA TGTGCCAGCAGCTCGCAGGGTTCCGGGGAGCTGTTTTTT. Encoded protein: CASSSQGSGELFF.

CDR3 coding DNA: TGCGCCAGCAGCATTAGCGGGACCTACACCGGGGAGCTGTTTTTT. Encoded protein: CASSISGTYTGELFF. V is TRBV5-1 and J is TRBJ2-2; 8 bases align to TRBD2. The CDR3 extends over 15 amino acids. With V trimmed by 4 bases and J by 3 bases, 5 bases remained unmatched. Germline V gene data show CDR1 as SGHRS and CDR2 as YFSETQ.